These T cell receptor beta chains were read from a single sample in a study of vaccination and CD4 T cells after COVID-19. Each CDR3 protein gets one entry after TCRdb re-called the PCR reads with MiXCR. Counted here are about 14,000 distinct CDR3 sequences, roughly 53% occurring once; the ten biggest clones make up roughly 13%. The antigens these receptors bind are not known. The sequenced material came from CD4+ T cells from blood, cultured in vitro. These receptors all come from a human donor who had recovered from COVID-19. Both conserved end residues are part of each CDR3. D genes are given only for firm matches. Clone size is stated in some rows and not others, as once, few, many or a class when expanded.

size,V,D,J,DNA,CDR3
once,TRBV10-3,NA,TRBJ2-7,TGTGCCACCGCTGACACCCTCCTAGCCAGGGAGCAGTACTTC,CATADTLLAREQYF
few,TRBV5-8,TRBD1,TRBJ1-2,TGTGCCAGCAGCGACCGGGACAGTAGTGGCTACACCTTC,CASSDRDSSGYTF
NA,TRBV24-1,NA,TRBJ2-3,TGTGCCACCAGGGGATACACAGATACGCAGTATTTT,CATRGYTDTQYF
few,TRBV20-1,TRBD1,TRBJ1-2,TGCAGTGCTTCCAAGGGGGCAGCGGACTATGGCTACACCTTC,CSASKGAADYGYTF
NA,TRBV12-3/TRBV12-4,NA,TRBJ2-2,TGTGCCAGCAGTTACGGGACACAAGCGGGTACCGGGGAGCTGTTTTTT,CASSYGTQAGTGELFF
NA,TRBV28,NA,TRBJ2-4,TGTGCCAGCAGTCCACGAAGGGCCCCGCCGGATCAGTACTTC,CASSPRRAPPDQYF
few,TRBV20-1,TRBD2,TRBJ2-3,TGCAGTGCTAGAGTCGGACTAGCGGGAGGGACAGATACGCAGTATTTT,CSARVGLAGGTDTQYF
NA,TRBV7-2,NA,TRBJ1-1,TGTGCCAGCTTCTTAGTACTGAACACTGAAGCTTTCTTT,CASFLVLNTEAFF
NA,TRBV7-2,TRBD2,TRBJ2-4,TGTGCCAGCAGCGGCTTCCCCGGGACTAGCGGCAAAAACATTCAGTACTTC,CASSGFPGTSGKNIQYF
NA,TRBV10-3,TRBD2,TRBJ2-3,TGTGCCATCAGGGTCGGGACTAGCGGGAGTAGAGATACGCAGTATTTT,CAIRVGTSGSRDTQYF
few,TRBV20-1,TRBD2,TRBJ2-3,TGCAGTGCTAGGTGGATTATAGCGGGAGCGGGGGCTAAGGATACGCAGTATTTT,CSARWIIAGAGAKDTQYF
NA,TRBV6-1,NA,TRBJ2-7,TGTGCCAGCAAGCAAAACAGGGCCCTCGCCTACGAGCAGTACTTC,CASKQNRALAYEQYF